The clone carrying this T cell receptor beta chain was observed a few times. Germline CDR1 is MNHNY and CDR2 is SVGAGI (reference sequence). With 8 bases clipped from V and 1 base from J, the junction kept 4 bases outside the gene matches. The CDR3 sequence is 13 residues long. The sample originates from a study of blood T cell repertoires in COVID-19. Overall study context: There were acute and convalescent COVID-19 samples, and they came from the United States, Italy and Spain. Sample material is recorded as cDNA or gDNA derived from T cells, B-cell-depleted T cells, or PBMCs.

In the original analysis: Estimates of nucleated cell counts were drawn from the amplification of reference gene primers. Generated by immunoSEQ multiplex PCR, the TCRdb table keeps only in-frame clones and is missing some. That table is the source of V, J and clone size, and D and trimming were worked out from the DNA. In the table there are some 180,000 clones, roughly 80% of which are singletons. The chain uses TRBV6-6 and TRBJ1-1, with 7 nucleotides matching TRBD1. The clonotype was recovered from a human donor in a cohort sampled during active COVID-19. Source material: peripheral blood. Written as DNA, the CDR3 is TGTGCCAGCGAACAGGGGCGGAACACTGAAGCTTTCTTT. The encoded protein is CASEQGRNTEAFF.